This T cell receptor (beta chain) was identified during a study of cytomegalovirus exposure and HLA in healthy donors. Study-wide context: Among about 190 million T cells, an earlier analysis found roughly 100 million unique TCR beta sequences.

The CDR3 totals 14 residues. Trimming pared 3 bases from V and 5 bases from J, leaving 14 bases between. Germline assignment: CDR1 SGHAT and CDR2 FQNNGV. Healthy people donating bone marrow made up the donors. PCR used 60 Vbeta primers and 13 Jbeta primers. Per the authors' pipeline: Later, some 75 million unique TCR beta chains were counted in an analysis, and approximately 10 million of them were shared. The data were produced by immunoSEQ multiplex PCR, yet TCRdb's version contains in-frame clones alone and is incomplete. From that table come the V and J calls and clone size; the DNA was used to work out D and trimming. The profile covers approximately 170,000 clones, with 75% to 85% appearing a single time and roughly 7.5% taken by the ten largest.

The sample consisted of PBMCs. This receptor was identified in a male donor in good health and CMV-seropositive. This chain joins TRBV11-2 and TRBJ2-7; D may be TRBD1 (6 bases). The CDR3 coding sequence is TGTGCCAGCAGCTTTGGGCAGGGGTATGACGAGCAGTACTTC. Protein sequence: CASSFGQGYDEQYF.